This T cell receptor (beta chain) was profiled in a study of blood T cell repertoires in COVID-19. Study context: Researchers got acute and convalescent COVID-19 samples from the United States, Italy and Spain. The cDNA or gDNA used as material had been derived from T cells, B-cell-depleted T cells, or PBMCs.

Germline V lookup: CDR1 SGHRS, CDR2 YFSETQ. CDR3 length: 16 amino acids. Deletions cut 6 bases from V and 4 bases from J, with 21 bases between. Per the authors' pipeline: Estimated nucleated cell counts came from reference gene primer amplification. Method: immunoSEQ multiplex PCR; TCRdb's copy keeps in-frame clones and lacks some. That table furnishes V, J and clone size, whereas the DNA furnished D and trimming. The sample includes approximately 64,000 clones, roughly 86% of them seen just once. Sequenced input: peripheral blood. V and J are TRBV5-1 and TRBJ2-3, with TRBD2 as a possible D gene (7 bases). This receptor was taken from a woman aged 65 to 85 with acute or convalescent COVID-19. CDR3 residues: CASTTRLEGGADTQYF. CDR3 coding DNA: TGCGCCAGCACCACCAGACTGGAGGGGGGGGCAGATACGCAGTATTTT.